The T cell receptor (beta chain) under discussion was sequenced for a study of cytomegalovirus exposure and HLA in healthy donors. The primer mix had 60 Vbeta and 13 Jbeta primers. The assay was immunoSEQ multiplex PCR, and TCRdb's table has in-frame clones only and misses some. Among 130,000 or so clones listed, roughly 76% were seen once. CDR3 length: 13 residues. Germline V lookup: CDR1 GTSNPN, CDR2 SVGIG (reference sequence). The chain carries TRBV30 and TRBJ2-3, with TRBD2 matching 10 bases. The source material was PBMCs. The clonotype originates from a female donor in good health and CMV-seronegative. CDR3 sequence: CAMSSGSEDTQYF. The CDR3 DNA is TGTGCAATGTCTAGCGGGAGTGAAGATACGCAGTATTTT.